The present TCR beta chain was sequenced within a study of cytomegalovirus exposure and HLA in healthy donors. This clone appeared a few times. V was clipped by 0 bases and J by 6 bases, with 18 bases between them. Germline CDR1 reads SGHRS; CDR2 reads YFSETQ. The CDR3 has 16 amino acids. Clones were read by immunoSEQ multiplex PCR, and TCRdb kept only the in-frame ones, dropping some. In the table there are some 170,000 clones, 70% to 90% of which are singletons. Sequencing used PBMCs. V gene TRBV5-1 combines with J gene TRBJ1-1, with a tentative D call TRBD1 (6 bases). The receptor's source is a man in his thirties or forties in good health and CMV-seropositive. DNA of the CDR3: TGCGCCAGCAGCTTGGACAGGGTGGCACTGTCCCCTGAAGCTTTCTTT. Its protein product is CASSLDRVALSPEAFF.